This T cell receptor beta chain was identified in a study of blood T cell repertoires in COVID-19. Study overall: T cells, B-cell-depleted T cells, or PBMCs supplied cDNA or gDNA.

One Seattle source followed patients from active infection through their disease course. Authors' processing steps: How many nucleated cells were present was estimated from reference gene primer amplification. Method: immunoSEQ multiplex PCR; TCRdb's copy keeps in-frame clones and lacks some. That table supplies the V and J calls and clone size; D and trimming were determined from the DNA. Here the sample spans approximately 330,000 clones, roughly 86% being singletons. Germline V lookup: CDR1 SGHRS, CDR2 YFSETQ. The CDR3 is made up of 16 amino acids. J lost 4 bases, V lost 0 bases, and 8 bases had no gene match.

This TCR was recovered from a man aged 25-45 years with COVID-19, enrolled during active disease. The sample consisted of peripheral blood. The rearrangement joins TRBV5-1 to TRBJ2-3; 7 positions agree with TRBD2. CDR3 protein: CASSLGAGRGADTQYF. CDR3 DNA sequence: TGCGCCAGCAGCTTGGGGGCAGGGAGGGGAGCAGATACGCAGTATTTT.